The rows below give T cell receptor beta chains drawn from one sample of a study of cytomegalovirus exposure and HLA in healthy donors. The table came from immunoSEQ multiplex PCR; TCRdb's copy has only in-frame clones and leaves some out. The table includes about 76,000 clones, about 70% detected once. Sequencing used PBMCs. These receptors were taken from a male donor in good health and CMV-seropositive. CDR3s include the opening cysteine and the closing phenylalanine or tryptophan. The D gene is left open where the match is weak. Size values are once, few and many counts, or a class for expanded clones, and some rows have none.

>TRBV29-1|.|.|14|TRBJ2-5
TGCAGCGTTGGGCGATTGGACTCCTTGGAGACCCAGTACTTC
CSVGRLDSLETQYF
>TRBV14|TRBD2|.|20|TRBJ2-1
TGTGCCAGCAGCCAAGCGTATCGACTAGCGGGAGGGATGGTTAGGAATGAGCAGTTCTTC
CASSQAYRLAGGMVRNEQFF
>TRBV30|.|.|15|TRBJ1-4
TGTGCCTGGAGTGTATTGTCAGGGAGGCGCAAACGACTGTTTTTT
CAWSVLSGRRKRLFF
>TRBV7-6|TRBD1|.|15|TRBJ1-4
TGTGCCAGCAGCCCTTGGACAGGGGGCAATGAAAAACTGTTTTTT
CASSPWTGGNEKLFF
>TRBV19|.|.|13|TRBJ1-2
TGTGCCAGTAGTGGCCGGGATCTCTATGGCTACACCTTC
CASSGRDLYGYTF
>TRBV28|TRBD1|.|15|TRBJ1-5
TGTGCCAGCAGTACGACAGGGGGCCGCAATCAGCCCCAGCATTTT
CASSTTGGRNQPQHF
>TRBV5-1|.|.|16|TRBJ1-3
TGCGCCAGCAGCTCTAAAACCCAGGGGTCTGGAAACACCATATATTTT
CASSSKTQGSGNTIYF
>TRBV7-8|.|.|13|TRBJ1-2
TGTGCCAGCAGCTCTCAGGGGACCTATGGCTACACCTTC
CASSSQGTYGYTF
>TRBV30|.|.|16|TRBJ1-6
TGTGCCTGGACCGCCCGGGGGAGCTCCTATAATTCACCCCTCCACTTT
CAWTARGSSYNSPLHF
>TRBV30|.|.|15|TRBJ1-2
TGTGCCTGGAGTACTGACAGTTCATCGTACTATGGCTACACCTTC
CAWSTDSSSYYGYTF
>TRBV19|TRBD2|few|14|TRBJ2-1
TGTGCCAGTAGTGGACTAGCGGGTTACAATGAGCAGTTCTTC
CASSGLAGYNEQFF
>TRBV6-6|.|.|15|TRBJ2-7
TGTGCCAGCAGTTACCGGGCGGGATTATCCTACGAGCAGTACTTC
CASSYRAGLSYEQYF
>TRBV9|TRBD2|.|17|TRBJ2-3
TGTGCCAGCAGCGCGGGGACTAGCAGTCCTAGCACAGATACGCAGTATTTT
CASSAGTSSPSTDTQYF
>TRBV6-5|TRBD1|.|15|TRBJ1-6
TGTGCCAGCAGTTACTCCCGGGACAGGGGATCACCCCTCCACTTT
CASSYSRDRGSPLHF
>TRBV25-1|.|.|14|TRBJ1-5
TGTGCCAGCAGTGTTGGAGTAGCCAATCAGCCCCAGCATTTT
CASSVGVANQPQHF
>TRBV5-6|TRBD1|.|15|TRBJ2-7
TGTGCCAGCAGCTTAACCGGGACAGTGGGAGAAGAGCAGTACTTC
CASSLTGTVGEEQYF
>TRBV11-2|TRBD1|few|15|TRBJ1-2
TGTGCCAGCAGCTCTGCAACGACAGGGTCGGTGGGCTACACCTTC
CASSSATTGSVGYTF
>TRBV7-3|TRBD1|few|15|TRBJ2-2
TGTGCCAGCAGCGTGGGACAGGTGAACACCGGGGAGCTGTTTTTT
CASSVGQVNTGELFF
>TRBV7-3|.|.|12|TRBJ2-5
TGTGCCAGCAGCTTAATGGGGGGGACCCAGTACTTC
CASSLMGGTQYF
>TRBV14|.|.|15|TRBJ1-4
TGTGCCAGCAGCCAAAAACAGGGAATAGGCGCAAAACTGTTTTTT
CASSQKQGIGAKLFF
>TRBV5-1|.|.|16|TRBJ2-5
TGCGCCAGCAGCCCTTGGGTCGGGGTGGAACAAGAGACCCAGTACTTC
CASSPWVGVEQETQYF
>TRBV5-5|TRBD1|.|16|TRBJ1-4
TGTGCCAGCAGCTTGATCGTTGGGACAGGGGATGAAAAACTGTTTTTT
CASSLIVGTGDEKLFF
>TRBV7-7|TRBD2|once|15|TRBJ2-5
TGTGCCAGCAGCTTGTCTAGCGGGGACCAAGAGACCCAGTACTTC
CASSLSSGDQETQYF
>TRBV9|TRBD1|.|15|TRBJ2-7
TGTGCCAGCAGCCCCGGGACAGGGGAGCGGTACGAGCAGTACTTC
CASSPGTGERYEQYF
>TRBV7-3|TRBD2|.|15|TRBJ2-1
TGTGCCAGCAGGGGACTAGCGGGGACATACAATGAGCAGTTCTTC
CASRGLAGTYNEQFF
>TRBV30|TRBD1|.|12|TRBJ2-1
TGTGCCTGGTCTAACAGGGGCGGCGGCGGGTTCTTC
CAWSNRGGGGFF
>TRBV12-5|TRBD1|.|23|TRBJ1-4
TGTGCTAGTGGTTTGGTATTATCGCTTTGGCCGGGACAGGGGGCCACTTGGGGTGAAAAACTGTTTTTT
CASGLVLSLWPGQGATWGEKLFF
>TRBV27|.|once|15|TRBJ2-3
TGTGCCAGCAGTTTTAAGGGGCGAAGCACAGATACGCAGTATTTT
CASSFKGRSTDTQYF
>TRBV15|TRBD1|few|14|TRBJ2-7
TGTGCCACCAGCAACTGGGACAGCTCCTACGAGCAGTACTTC
CATSNWDSSYEQYF
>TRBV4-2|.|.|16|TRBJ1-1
TGTGCCAGCAGCCACGTGGTCCGGGGGACTAACACTGAAGCTTTCTTT
CASSHVVRGTNTEAFF
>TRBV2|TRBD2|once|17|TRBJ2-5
TGTGCCAGCAGTGAAATTGGTGGCGGGAGGGCCTTGGAGACCCAGTACTTC
CASSEIGGGRALETQYF
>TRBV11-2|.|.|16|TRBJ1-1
TGTGCCAGCAGCTTGCTCTTTAGGACTGAAAACACTGAAGCTTTCTTT
CASSLLFRTENTEAFF
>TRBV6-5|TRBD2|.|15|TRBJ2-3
TGTGCCAGCAGCCTCCAGGGACTAGTCACAGATACGCAGTATTTT
CASSLQGLVTDTQYF
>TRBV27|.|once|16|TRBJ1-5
TGTGCCAGCAGTTTATTTGAGGGACTAAAACATCAGCCCCAGCATTTT
CASSLFEGLKHQPQHF
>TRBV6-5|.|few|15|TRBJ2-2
TGTGCCAGCAGTTACGTCCAGGGCCCCACCGGGGAGCTGTTTTTT
CASSYVQGPTGELFF
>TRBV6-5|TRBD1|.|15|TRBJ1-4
TGTGCCAGCAGGGGGACAGGGGGGTCGGGGGAAAAACTGTTTTTT
CASRGTGGSGEKLFF
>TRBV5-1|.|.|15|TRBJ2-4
TGCGCCAGCAGCTCAGGGGTTCTCGCCAAAAACATTCAGTACTTC
CASSSGVLAKNIQYF
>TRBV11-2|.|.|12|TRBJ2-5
TGTGCCAGCATCGGGGAGGAAGAGACCCAGTACTTC
CASIGEEETQYF
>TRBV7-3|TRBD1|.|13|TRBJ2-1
TGTGCCAGCAGGGTGACAGGGTTGGATGAGCAGTTCTTC
CASRVTGLDEQFF
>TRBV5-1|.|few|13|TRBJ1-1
TGCGCCAGCAGCCCAGACAAGAACACTGAAGCTTTCTTT
CASSPDKNTEAFF
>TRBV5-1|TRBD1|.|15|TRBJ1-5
TGCGCCAGCAGCCCCGGACAGGGACGCAATCAGCCCCAGCATTTT
CASSPGQGRNQPQHF
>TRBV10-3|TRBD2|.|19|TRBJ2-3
TGTGCCATCAGTGAGTCGGCCCTCCCTAGCGGGGATGGCACAGATACGCAGTATTTT
CAISESALPSGDGTDTQYF
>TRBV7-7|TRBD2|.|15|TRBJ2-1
TGTGCCAGCAGCTCCGGGACTAGCAGCTACAATGAGCAGTTCTTC
CASSSGTSSYNEQFF
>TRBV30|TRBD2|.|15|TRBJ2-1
TGTGCCTGGAGTGTACTAGCGGGAGGGCCCAATGAGCAGTTCTTC
CAWSVLAGGPNEQFF
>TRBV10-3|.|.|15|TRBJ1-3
TGTGCCATCAGTGACGGGCCCGGGGAGGGAAACACCATATATTTT
CAISDGPGEGNTIYF
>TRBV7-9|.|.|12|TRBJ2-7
TGTGCCAGCAGCCTCCTAGGATACGAGCAGTACTTC
CASSLLGYEQYF
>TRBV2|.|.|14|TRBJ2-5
TGTGCCAGCAAAATCCAGGGGCCGTCGAAGACCCAGTACTTC
CASKIQGPSKTQYF
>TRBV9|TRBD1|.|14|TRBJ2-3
TGTGCCAGCAGTGGGACAGGGGTAACAGATACGCAGTATTTT
CASSGTGVTDTQYF
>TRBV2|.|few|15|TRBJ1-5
TGTGCCAGCACTTACAGGGATTGGGTAAGTCAGCCCCAGCATTTT
CASTYRDWVSQPQHF
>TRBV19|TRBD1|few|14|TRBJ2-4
TGTGCCAGTAGTACCGGACAGGGGGAAAACATTCAGTACTTC
CASSTGQGENIQYF
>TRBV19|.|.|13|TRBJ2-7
TGTGCCAGTAGTATTGCAGGGCCCTACGAGCAGTACTTC
CASSIAGPYEQYF
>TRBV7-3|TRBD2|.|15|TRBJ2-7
TGTGCCAGCAGGCCCCAGGGGACTAGCAAAAACGAGCAGTACTTC
CASRPQGTSKNEQYF
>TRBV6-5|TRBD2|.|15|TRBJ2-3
TGTGCCAGCAGGGCCGGACTAGCGGGATTAGATACGCAGTATTTT
CASRAGLAGLDTQYF
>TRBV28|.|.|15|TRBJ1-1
TGTGCCAGCAGTTTATGGAAGGGACAGAACACTGAAGCTTTCTTT
CASSLWKGQNTEAFF
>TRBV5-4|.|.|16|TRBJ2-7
TGTGCCAGCAGCTTGAGAGGGGGAGGGAGGGCAAGCGAGCAGTACTTC
CASSLRGGGRASEQYF
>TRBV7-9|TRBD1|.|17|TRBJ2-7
TGTTCCAGCAGCGCACCCCCGGCACAGGGGGCTTCCTACGAGCAGTACTTC
CSSSAPPAQGASYEQYF
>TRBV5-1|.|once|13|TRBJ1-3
TGCGCCAGCAGCCCCAGGGCTGGAAACACCATATATTTT
CASSPRAGNTIYF